This T cell receptor (beta chain) came from a study of T-cell memory formation after mild COVID-19. Each CDR3 protein is one row after TCRdb ran MiXCR on the 5' RACE reads. The sample lists 250,000 or so distinct CDR3 sequences, approximately 19% occurring once. This clonotype was observed a few times. The TCR was taken from a man between 18 and 35 years old who had mild COVID-19 (a few samples of this study predate the infection). Cell type and time point are not known. The sequencing sample was made of PBMCs or a T cell subset sorted from them (not recorded which).

This CDR3 reads CASSYGPNTGELFF. DNA for the CDR3: TGTGCCAGCAGTTACGGACCCAACACCGGGGAGCTGTTTTTT. The chain is built from TRBV6-5 and TRBJ2-2; unclear D gene. This CDR3 comprises 14 residues. Deletions cut 2 bases from V and 2 bases from J, with 6 bases between. CDR1 is MNHEY, CDR2 SVGAGI, per germline.